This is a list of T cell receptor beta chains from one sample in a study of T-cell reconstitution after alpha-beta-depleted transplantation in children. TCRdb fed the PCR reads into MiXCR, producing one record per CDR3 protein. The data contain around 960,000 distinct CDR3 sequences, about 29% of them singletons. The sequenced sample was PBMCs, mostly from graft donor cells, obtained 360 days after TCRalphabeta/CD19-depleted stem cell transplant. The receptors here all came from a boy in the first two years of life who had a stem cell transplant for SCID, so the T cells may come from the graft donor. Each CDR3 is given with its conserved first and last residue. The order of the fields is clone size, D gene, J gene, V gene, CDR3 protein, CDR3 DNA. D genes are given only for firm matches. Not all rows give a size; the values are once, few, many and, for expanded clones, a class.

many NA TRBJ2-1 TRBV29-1 CSGCLYNEQFF TGCAGCGGTTGCCTATACAATGAGCAGTTCTTC
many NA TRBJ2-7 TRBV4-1 CASSLPGREDSYEQYF TGCGCCAGCAGCCTGCCTGGGAGAGAGGACAGCTACGAGCAGTACTTC
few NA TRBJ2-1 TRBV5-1 CASRGGQAETLPHNEQFF TGCGCCAGCAGGGGGGGGCAGGCAGAAACCCTTCCCCACAATGAGCAGTTCTTC
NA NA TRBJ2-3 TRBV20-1 CSARDLASTDTQYF TGCAGTGCTAGAGATCTGGCCAGCACAGATACGCAGTATTTT
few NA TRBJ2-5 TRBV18 CASSHLGDQETQYF TGTGCCAGCTCACATCTAGGAGACCAAGAGACCCAGTACTTC
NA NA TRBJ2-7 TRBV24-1 CATSDFSGEQYF TGTGCCACCAGTGATTTTAGCGGTGAGCAGTACTTC
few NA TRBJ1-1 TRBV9 CASSETVNTEAFF TGTGCCAGCAGCGAGACGGTCAACACTGAAGCTTTCTTT
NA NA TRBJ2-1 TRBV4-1 CASSQGQVDSYNEQFF TGCGCCAGCAGCCAAGGACAGGTAGACTCCTACAATGAGCAGTTCTTC
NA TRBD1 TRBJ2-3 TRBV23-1 CASSLSPRTGNGADTQYF TGCGCCAGCAGTCTCTCGCCTCGGACAGGCAATGGCGCAGATACGCAGTATTTT
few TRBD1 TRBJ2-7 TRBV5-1 CASRPTGSVYEQYF TGCGCCAGCAGACCGACAGGGTCGGTCTACGAGCAGTACTTC
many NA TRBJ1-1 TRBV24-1 CATRGTGTEAFF TGTGCCACCAGAGGTACTGGGACTGAAGCTTTCTTT
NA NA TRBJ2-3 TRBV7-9 CASSLRQNTDTQYF TGTGCCAGCAGCTTAAGGCAGAACACAGATACGCAGTATTTT
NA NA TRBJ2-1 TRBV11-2 CASSSRGPSYNEQFF TGTGCCAGCAGCTCGCGGGGTCCCTCCTACAATGAGCAGTTCTTC
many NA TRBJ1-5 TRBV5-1 CASSLVGDPNQPQHF TGCGCCAGCAGCCTGGTGGGGGATCCCAATCAGCCCCAGCATTTT
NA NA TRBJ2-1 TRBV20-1 CSARDLLSGPEQFF TGCAGTGCTAGAGACCTTTTAAGCGGACCGGAGCAGTTCTTC
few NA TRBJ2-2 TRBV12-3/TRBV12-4 CASPSSTGELFF TGTGCCAGCCCTTCCTCCACCGGGGAGCTGTTTTTT
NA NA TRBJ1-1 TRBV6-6 CASSYLEAFF TGTGCCAGCAGTTACCTCGAAGCTTTCTTT
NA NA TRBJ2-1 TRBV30 CAWRGTPRGFYNEQFF TGTGCCTGGAGGGGGACCCCGAGGGGTTTCTACAATGAGCAGTTCTTC
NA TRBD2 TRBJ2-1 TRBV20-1 CSARPAGGPYNEQFF TGCAGTGCTAGGCCAGCGGGGGGTCCGTACAATGAGCAGTTCTTC
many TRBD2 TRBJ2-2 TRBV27 CASSSGGPGELFF TGTGCCAGCAGTTCGGGGGGTCCCGGGGAGCTGTTTTTT
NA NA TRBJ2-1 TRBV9 CASSVQTGNPLNEQFF TGTGCCAGCAGCGTTCAAACAGGTAACCCGCTCAATGAGCAGTTCTTC
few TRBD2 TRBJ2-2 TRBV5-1 CASSLTAGGTGELFF TGCGCCAGCAGCTTGACCGCGGGGGGGACCGGGGAGCTGTTTTTT
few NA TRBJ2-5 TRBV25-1 CASSDGSRDQYF TGTGCCAGCAGTGACGGTAGCAGGGACCAGTACTTC
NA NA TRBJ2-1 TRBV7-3 CASSLTQGYIGEQFF TGTGCCAGCAGCTTAACCCAGGGTTATATAGGCGAGCAGTTCTTC
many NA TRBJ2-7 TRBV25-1 CASSGTRLRDEQYF TGTGCCAGCAGTGGTACAAGGTTGCGGGACGAGCAGTACTTC
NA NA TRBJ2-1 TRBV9 CASSDRGLTYNEQFF TGTGCCAGCAGCGACAGGGGACTCACGTACAATGAGCAGTTCTTC
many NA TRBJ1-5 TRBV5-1 CASSLTGLPNQPQHF TGCGCCAGCAGCTTGACAGGCTTACCCAATCAGCCCCAGCATTTT
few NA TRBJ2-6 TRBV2 CASSEGTALGANVLTF TGTGCCAGCAGTGAGGGAACAGCTCTGGGGGCCAACGTCCTGACTTTC
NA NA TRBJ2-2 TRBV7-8 CASSGSRESTGELFF TGTGCCAGCAGCGGCTCCCGGGAGAGCACCGGGGAGCTGTTTTTT
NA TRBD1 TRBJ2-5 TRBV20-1 CSASSVRGETQYF TGCAGTGCTAGTTCGGTCAGGGGGGAGACCCAGTACTTC
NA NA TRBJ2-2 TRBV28 CASSYDYVPNTNTGELFF TGTGCCAGCAGCTACGACTACGTGCCGAATACGAACACCGGGGAGCTGTTTTTT
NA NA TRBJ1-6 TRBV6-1 CASLGQWSSPLHF TGTGCCAGTTTGGGCCAGTGGAGTTCACCCCTCCACTTT
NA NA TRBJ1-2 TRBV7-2 CASSPLSRQGYGYTF TGTGCCAGCAGCCCTCTCAGCCGGCAGGGGTATGGCTACACCTTC
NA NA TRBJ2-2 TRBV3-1 CASSHWRGSPGELFF TGTGCCAGCAGCCATTGGCGGGGTTCTCCCGGGGAGCTGTTTTTT
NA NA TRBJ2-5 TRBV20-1 CSGFVQETQYF TGCAGTGGTTTCGTACAAGAGACCCAGTACTTC
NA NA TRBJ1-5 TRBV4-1 CASSPGRAPVNQPQHF TGCGCCAGCAGCCCAGGTAGGGCCCCCGTTAATCAGCCCCAGCATTTT
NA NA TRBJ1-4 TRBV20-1 CSATVQGPLFF TGCAGTGCTACCGTACAGGGACCACTGTTTTTT
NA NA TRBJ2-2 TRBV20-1 CSAPRDPRGGELFF TGCAGTGCTCCCCGGGACCCGAGGGGCGGGGAGCTGTTTTTT
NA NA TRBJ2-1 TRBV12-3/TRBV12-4 CASTVGARALRGEQFF TGTGCCAGCACCGTCGGGGCCAGAGCCCTTCGGGGTGAGCAGTTCTTC
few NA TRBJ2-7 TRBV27 CASSLLGESEQYF TGTGCCAGCAGTTTATTGGGGGAAAGCGAGCAGTACTTC
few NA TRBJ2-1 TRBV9 CASSVGYRTYNEQFF TGTGCCAGCAGCGTAGGGTACAGGACCTACAATGAGCAGTTCTTC
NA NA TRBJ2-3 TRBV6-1 CASSTSPRSDTQYF TGTGCCAGCAGCACTTCCCCTAGATCAGATACGCAGTATTTT
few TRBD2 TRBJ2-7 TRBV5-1 CASSLIKRDPYEQYF TGCGCCAGCAGCTTGATAAAGCGGGACCCCTACGAGCAGTACTTC
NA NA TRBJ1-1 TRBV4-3 CASSQDVETVNTEAFF TGCGCCAGCAGCCAAGATGTTGAGACAGTGAACACTGAAGCTTTCTTT
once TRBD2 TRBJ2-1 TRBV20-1 CSGRDESGGGLSPYNEQFF TGCAGTGGTAGAGACGAGAGCGGGGGGGGTTTATCGCCATACAATGAGCAGTTCTTC
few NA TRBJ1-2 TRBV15 CATSRDKGYGYTF TGTGCCACCAGCAGAGATAAGGGCTATGGCTACACCTTC
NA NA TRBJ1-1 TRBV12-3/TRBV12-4 CASSFDRSNTEAFF TGTGCCAGCAGTTTCGACAGGTCGAACACTGAAGCTTTCTTT
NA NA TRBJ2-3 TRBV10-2 CASRGTGLTDTQYF TGCGCCAGCAGGGGGACCGGCCTCACAGATACGCAGTATTTT
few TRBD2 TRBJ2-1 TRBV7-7 CASSLLAGGPDEQFF TGTGCCAGCAGCTTACTAGCGGGGGGGCCGGATGAGCAGTTCTTC
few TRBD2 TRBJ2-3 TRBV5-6 CASSSSGDTDTQYF TGTGCCAGCAGCTCTAGCGGGGACACAGATACGCAGTATTTT